This T cell receptor (beta chain) was captured by sequencing in a study of blood T cell repertoires in COVID-19. As for the study in general: COVID-19 samples from acute and convalescent phases originated in the United States, Italy and Spain. T cells, B-cell-depleted T cells, or PBMCs provided the cDNA or gDNA that served as material.

The V gene's germline CDR1 is LGHNA and CDR2 YNFKEQ. Unmatched junction bases numbered 4, after V lost 1 base and J lost 4 bases. The CDR3 runs 15 residues. Authors' analysis steps: Cell counts per sample came from amplifying reference gene primers. Sequencing used immunoSEQ multiplex PCR; TCRdb keeps in-frame clones, though not all of them. That table supplies the V and J calls and clone size; D and trimming were determined from the DNA. The sample has around 270,000 clones; more than 70% are singletons. The receptor's source is a woman between 45 and 60 years old with acute or convalescent COVID-19. The rearrangement uses TRBV4-2 and TRBJ2-3, with 8 nucleotides matching TRBD2. Sequenced material: peripheral blood. CDR3 DNA: TGTGCCAGCAGCCAAGTCTCGGGAGGGGCAGATACGCAGTATTTT. Translating gives CASSQVSGGADTQYF.